Listed below are T cell receptor beta chains from one sample, sequenced in a study of blood T cell repertoires in COVID-19. Profiled with immunoSEQ multiplex PCR; TCRdb holds only in-frame clones, not every one. The repertoire holds 52,000 or so clones, with around nine tenths as singletons. Material for sequencing was peripheral blood. Receptors were obtained from a man aged 45-60 years with acute or convalescent COVID-19. CDR3s include the opening cysteine and the closing phenylalanine or tryptophan. The order of the fields is J gene, D gene, V gene, clone size, CDR3 protein, CDR3 DNA. A D gene is named only where the DNA matches it firmly. Rows may omit the clone size; those that give it use once, few, many or a size class.

J: TRBJ2-3; D: TRBD1; V: TRBV19; size: NA; CDR3: CASTGTGVTDTQYF; DNA: TGTGCCAGTACGGGGACAGGTGTGACAGATACGCAGTATTTT
J: TRBJ2-4; D: TRBD1; V: TRBV5-8; size: NA; CDR3: CASSLGTVQYF; DNA: TGTGCCAGCAGCCTCGGGACAGTTCAGTACTTC
J: TRBJ1-2; D: NA; V: TRBV6-5; size: once; CDR3: CASSYSKAENYGYTF; DNA: TGTGCCAGCAGTTACTCGAAAGCGGAAAACTATGGCTACACCTTC
J: TRBJ2-5; D: NA; V: TRBV18; size: once; CDR3: CASSPGDGGAETQYF; DNA: TGTGCCAGCTCACCAGGTGACGGCGGGGCTGAGACCCAGTACTTC
J: TRBJ2-7; D: TRBD2; V: TRBV30; size: NA; CDR3: CAWSVGGLDEQYF; DNA: TGTGCCTGGAGTGTCGGCGGACTAGACGAGCAGTACTTC
J: TRBJ2-1; D: TRBD2; V: TRBV19; size: NA; CDR3: CASSLPDELAGTSYNEQFF; DNA: TGTGCCAGTAGTCTCCCGGATGAACTAGCGGGCACTTCCTACAATGAGCAGTTCTTC
J: TRBJ2-2; D: TRBD2; V: TRBV24-1; size: once; CDR3: CATSPGTSLTGELFF; DNA: TGTGCCACCAGTCCCGGGACTAGCTTAACCGGGGAGCTGTTTTTT
J: TRBJ2-7; D: TRBD1; V: TRBV3-1/TRBV3-2; size: NA; CDR3: CASSATQGARYEQYF; DNA: TGTGCCAGCAGCGCGACACAGGGGGCGCGATACGAGCAGTACTTC
J: TRBJ2-7; D: TRBD2; V: TRBV28; size: NA; CDR3: CASSLAGTSGGKRSYEQYF; DNA: TGTGCCAGCAGTTTAGCAGGGACTAGCGGGGGAAAGAGGTCCTACGAGCAGTACTTC
J: TRBJ2-7; D: NA; V: TRBV11-2; size: NA; CDR3: CASSFRPAGEQYF; DNA: TGTGCCAGCAGCTTCAGGCCGGCGGGGGAGCAGTACTTC
J: TRBJ1-5; D: TRBD1; V: TRBV19; size: NA; CDR3: CASSIGTGRGHQPQHF; DNA: TGTGCCAGTAGTATCGGGACAGGGAGAGGCCATCAGCCCCAGCATTTT
J: TRBJ2-1; D: NA; V: TRBV10-3; size: NA; CDR3: CAISLQSGAYNEQFF; DNA: TGTGCCATCAGCCTCCAGTCAGGGGCCTACAATGAGCAGTTCTTC
J: TRBJ1-3; D: NA; V: TRBV19; size: NA; CDR3: CASSIKDRPGNTIYF; DNA: TGTGCCAGTAGTATTAAAGACAGACCTGGAAACACCATATATTTT
J: TRBJ1-4; D: NA; V: TRBV6-2/TRBV6-3; size: NA; CDR3: CASSYSVWTSAEKLFF; DNA: TGTGCCAGCAGTTACTCGGTTTGGACATCCGCTGAAAAACTGTTTTTT
J: TRBJ2-7; D: TRBD2; V: TRBV9; size: NA; CDR3: CASSASGSYEQYF; DNA: TGTGCCAGCAGCGCTAGCGGGAGCTACGAGCAGTACTTC
J: TRBJ1-2; D: NA; V: TRBV19; size: NA; CDR3: CASSPKGHFLSGYTF; DNA: TGTGCCAGTAGTCCCAAAGGACATTTCCTATCTGGCTACACCTTC
J: TRBJ2-7; D: NA; V: TRBV25-1; size: once; CDR3: CASGRSPSYEQYF; DNA: TGTGCCAGCGGGCGAAGTCCTTCCTACGAGCAGTACTTC
J: TRBJ2-7; D: TRBD1; V: TRBV18; size: NA; CDR3: CASSPTWTGQGGHEQYF; DNA: TGTGCCAGCTCACCCACATGGACGGGACAGGGTGGCCACGAGCAGTACTTC
J: TRBJ2-1; D: TRBD2; V: TRBV29-1; size: NA; CDR3: CSVVRGLAGVGEQFF; DNA: TGCAGCGTTGTTAGGGGACTAGCGGGAGTGGGTGAGCAGTTCTTC
J: TRBJ1-2; D: TRBD1; V: TRBV19; size: few; CDR3: CASSRRIGQGGGNYGYTF; DNA: TGTGCCAGTAGTAGACGAATAGGACAGGGAGGGGGAAACTATGGCTACACCTTC
J: TRBJ2-1; D: NA; V: TRBV5-1; size: NA; CDR3: CASSLSLGGQSDEQFF; DNA: TGCGCCAGCAGCCTCTCCTTGGGCGGGCAGAGCGATGAGCAGTTCTTC
J: TRBJ1-1; D: NA; V: TRBV9; size: NA; CDR3: CASSPGQALNTEAFF; DNA: TGTGCCAGCAGCCCTGGTCAGGCCCTGAACACTGAAGCTTTCTTT
J: TRBJ2-3; D: TRBD2; V: TRBV5-8; size: NA; CDR3: CASSLGTSGTTDTQYF; DNA: TGTGCCAGCAGCCTAGGGACTAGCGGGACCACAGATACGCAGTATTTT
J: TRBJ2-3; D: TRBD1; V: TRBV19; size: NA; CDR3: CASSPPDRVRITDTQYF; DNA: TGTGCCAGTAGCCCACCGGACAGGGTTAGAATCACAGATACGCAGTATTTT
J: TRBJ2-1; D: TRBD2; V: TRBV5-1; size: NA; CDR3: CATKPGLALKGHNEQFF; DNA: TGCGCCACCAAACCGGGACTAGCGCTCAAGGGACACAATGAGCAGTTCTTC
J: TRBJ1-6; D: NA; V: TRBV27; size: NA; CDR3: CASSLVPGGNSPLHF; DNA: TGTGCCAGCAGTTTAGTACCGGGTGGTAATTCACCCCTCCACTTT
J: TRBJ2-1; D: TRBD2; V: TRBV9; size: NA; CDR3: CASSAGLAGVYSYNEQFF; DNA: TGTGCCAGCAGCGCCGGACTAGCGGGTGTCTATTCCTACAATGAGCAGTTCTTC
J: TRBJ2-1; D: TRBD2; V: TRBV19; size: NA; CDR3: CASSRSPSGGTYNEQFF; DNA: TGTGCCAGTAGTCGCAGTCCTAGCGGGGGGACTTACAATGAGCAGTTCTTC
J: TRBJ2-1; D: TRBD1; V: TRBV6-1; size: NA; CDR3: CASSGATGGVGSYNEQFF; DNA: TGTGCCAGCAGTGGGGCGACAGGGGGTGTTGGGTCCTACAATGAGCAGTTCTTC
J: TRBJ2-1; D: TRBD2; V: TRBV15; size: NA; CDR3: CATSRARLAGGKNEQFF; DNA: TGTGCCACCAGCAGAGCCCGACTAGCGGGAGGAAAGAATGAGCAGTTCTTC
J: TRBJ2-7; D: TRBD2; V: TRBV7-9; size: once; CDR3: CASSLAGTMSSYEQYF; DNA: TGTGCCAGCAGTCTTGCCGGGACTATGAGCTCCTACGAGCAGTACTTC